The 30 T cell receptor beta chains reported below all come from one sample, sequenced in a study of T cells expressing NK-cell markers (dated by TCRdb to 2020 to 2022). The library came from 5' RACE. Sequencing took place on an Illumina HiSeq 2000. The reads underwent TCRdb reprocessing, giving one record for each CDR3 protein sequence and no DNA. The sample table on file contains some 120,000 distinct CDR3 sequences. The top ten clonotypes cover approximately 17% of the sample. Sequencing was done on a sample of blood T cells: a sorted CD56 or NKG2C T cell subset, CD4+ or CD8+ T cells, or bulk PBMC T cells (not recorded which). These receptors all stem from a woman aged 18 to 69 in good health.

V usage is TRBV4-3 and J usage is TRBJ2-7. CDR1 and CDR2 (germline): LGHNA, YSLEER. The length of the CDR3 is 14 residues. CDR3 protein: CASSRIPQSSEQYF.

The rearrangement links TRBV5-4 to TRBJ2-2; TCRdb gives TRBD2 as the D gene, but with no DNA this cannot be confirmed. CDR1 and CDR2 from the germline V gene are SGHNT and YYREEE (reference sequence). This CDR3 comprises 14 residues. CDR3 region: CASSQGLVIGELFF.

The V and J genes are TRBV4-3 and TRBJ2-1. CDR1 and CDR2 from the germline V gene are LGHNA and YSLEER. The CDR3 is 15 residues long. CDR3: CASSQDPTGYNEQFF.

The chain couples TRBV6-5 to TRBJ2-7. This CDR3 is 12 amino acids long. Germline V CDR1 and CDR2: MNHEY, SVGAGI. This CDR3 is CASSYSAYEQYF.

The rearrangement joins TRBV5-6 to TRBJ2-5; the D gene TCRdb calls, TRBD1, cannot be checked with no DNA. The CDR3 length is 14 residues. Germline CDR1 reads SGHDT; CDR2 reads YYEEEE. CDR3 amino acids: CASSSNTGVETQYF.

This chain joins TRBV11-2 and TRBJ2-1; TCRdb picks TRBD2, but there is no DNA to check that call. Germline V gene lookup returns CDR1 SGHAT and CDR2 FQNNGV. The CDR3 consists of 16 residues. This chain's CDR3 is CASSLGGGAFYNEQFF. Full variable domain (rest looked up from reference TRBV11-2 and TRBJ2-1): EAGVAQSPRYKIIEKRQSVAFWCNPISGHATLYWYQQILGQGPKLLIQFQNNGVVDDSQLPKDRFSAERLKGVDSTLKIQPAKLEDSAVYLCASSLGGGAFYNEQFFGPGTRLTVL.

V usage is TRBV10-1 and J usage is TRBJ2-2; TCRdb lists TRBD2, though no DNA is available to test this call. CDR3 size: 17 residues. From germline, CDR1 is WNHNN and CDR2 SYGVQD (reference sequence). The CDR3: CASSVPLGASDTGELFF.

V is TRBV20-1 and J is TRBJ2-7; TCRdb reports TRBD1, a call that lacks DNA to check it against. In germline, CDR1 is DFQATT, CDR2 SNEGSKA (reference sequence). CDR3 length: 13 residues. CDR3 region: CSASGQESYEQYF.

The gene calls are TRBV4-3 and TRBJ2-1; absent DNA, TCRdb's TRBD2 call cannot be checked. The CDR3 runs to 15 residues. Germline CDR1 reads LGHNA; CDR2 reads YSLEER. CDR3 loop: CASSQGLAGVNEQFF.

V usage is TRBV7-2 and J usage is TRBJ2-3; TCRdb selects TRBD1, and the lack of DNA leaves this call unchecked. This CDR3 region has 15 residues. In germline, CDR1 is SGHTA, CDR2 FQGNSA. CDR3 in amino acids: CASSPLGQGGDTQYF.

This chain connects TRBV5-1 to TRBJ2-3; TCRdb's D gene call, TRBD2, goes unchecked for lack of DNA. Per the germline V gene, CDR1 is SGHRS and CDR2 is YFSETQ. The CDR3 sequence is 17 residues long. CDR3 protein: CASSLWGSGGASDTQYF.

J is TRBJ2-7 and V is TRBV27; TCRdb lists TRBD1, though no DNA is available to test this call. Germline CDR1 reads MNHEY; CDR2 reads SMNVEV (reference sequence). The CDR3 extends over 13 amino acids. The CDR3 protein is CASSWAGSYEQYF.

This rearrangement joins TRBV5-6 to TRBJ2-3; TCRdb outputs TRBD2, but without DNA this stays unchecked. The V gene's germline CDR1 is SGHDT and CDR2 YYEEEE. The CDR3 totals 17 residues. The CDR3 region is CASSLAVSGRGTDTQYF.

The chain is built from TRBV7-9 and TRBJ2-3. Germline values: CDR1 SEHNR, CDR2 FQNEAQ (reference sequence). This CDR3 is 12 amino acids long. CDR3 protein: CASSTQEDTQYF.

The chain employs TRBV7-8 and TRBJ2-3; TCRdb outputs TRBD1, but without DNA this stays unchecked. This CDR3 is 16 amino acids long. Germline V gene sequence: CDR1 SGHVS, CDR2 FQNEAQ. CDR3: CASSGGQGESTDTQYF.

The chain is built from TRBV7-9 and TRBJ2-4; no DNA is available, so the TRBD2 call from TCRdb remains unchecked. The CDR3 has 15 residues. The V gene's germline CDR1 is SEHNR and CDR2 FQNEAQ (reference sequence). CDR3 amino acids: CASSLPSLAKNIQYF.

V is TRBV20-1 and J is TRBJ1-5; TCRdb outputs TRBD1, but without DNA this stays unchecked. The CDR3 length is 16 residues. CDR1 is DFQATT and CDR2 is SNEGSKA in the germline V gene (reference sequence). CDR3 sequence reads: CSARDRDSIGNQPQHF.

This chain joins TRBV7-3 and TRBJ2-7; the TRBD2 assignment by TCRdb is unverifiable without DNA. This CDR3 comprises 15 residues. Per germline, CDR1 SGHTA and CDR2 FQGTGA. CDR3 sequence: CASSFGLPLLYEQYF.

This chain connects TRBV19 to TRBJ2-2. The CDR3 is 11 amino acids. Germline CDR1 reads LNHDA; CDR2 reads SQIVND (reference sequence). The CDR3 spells CASMNTGELFF.

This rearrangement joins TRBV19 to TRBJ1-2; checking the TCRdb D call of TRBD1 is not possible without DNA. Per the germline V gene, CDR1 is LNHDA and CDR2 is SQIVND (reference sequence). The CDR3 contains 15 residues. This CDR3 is CASNPDRDNPYGYTF.

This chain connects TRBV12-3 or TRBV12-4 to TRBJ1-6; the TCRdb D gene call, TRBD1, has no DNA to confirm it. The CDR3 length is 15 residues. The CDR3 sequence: CASRGRDRENSPLHF.

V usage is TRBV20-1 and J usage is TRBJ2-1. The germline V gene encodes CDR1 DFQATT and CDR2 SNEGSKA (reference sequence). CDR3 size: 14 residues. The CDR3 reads CSASDGTTYNEQFF.

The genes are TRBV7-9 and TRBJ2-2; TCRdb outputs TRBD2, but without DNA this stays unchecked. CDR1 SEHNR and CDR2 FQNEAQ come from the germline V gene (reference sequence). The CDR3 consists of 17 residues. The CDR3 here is CASSLEERGGSTGELFF. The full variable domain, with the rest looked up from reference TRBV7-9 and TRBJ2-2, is DTGVSQNPRHKITKRGQNVTFRCDPISEHNRLYWYRQTLGQGPEFLTYFQNEAQLEKSRLLSDRFSAERPKGSFSTLEIQRTEQGDSAMYLCASSLEERGGSTGELFFGEGSRLTVL.

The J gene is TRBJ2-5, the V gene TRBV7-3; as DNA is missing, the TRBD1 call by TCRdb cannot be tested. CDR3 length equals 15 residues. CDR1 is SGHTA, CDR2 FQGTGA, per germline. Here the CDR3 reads CASSSLTRGFETQYF.

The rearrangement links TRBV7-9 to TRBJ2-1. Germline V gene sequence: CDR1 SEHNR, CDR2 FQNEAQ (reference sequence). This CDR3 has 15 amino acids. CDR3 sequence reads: CASSLGPGRFNEQFF.

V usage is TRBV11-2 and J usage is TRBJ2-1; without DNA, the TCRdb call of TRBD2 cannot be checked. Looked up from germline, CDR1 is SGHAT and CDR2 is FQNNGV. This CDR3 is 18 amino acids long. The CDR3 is CASSPSGRLAGGYNEQFF.

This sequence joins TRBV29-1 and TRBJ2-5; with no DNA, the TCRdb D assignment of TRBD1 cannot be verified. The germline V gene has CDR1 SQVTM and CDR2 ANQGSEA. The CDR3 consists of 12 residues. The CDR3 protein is CSVTDREETQYF.

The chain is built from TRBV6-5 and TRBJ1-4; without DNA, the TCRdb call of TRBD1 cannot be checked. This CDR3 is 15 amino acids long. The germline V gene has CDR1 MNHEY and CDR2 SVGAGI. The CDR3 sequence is CASSSQGDLSEKLFF.

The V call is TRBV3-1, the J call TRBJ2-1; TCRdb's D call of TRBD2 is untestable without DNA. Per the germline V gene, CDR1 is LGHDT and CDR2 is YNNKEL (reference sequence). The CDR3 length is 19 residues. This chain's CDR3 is CASSHLSGLTSGGRDEQFF.

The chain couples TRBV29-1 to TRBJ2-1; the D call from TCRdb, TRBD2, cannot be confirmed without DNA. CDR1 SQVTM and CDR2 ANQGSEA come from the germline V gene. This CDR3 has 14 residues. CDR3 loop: CSVALAGGPNEQFF.